This TCR beta chain was sequenced during a study of blood T cell repertoires in COVID-19. A Seattle source enrolled patients during active infection and followed them longitudinally. Here immunoSEQ multiplex PCR was the method, and the copy in TCRdb shows in-frame clones only, minus some. In the table there are roughly 200,000 clones, 86% of which are singletons. The sequenced sample consisted of peripheral blood. This clonotype originated in a woman aged 45-59 years with COVID-19, enrolled during active disease.

The chain's CDR3 is CASSAAGAPTDTQYF. In nucleotides, the CDR3 is TGCGCCAGCAGTGCAGCGGGGGCGCCCACAGATACGCAGTATTTT. The chain joins TRBV5-1 to TRBJ2-3; 8 nucleotides match TRBD2. Germline trimming cut 5 bases from V and 2 bases from J; bases unmatched to any gene: 7. Germline V gives CDR1 SGHRS, CDR2 YFSETQ. The CDR3 totals 15 residues.